These 21 T cell receptor beta chains originate from one sample sequenced in a study of metastatic and nonmetastatic thyroid tumors. TCRdb reanalyzed the PCR reads via MiXCR. Of about 27,000 clones listed, around 15% were seen once; the top ten hold approximately 14%. Thyroid surgery had not been preceded by any treatment in any patient. The sample taken for sequencing was blood. The receptor set was obtained from a male donor with papillary thyroid cancer or a benign thyroid nodule (not recorded which). Some clones in this sample may be carry-over from other donors' samples.

The rearrangement uses TRBV6-1 and TRBJ1-2; possibly TRBD1 for D (5 bases). The CDR3 loop spans 14 amino acids. Germline V gene sequence: CDR1 MNHNS, CDR2 SASEGT. V lost 7 bases and J 8 bases, leaving 20 bases between the germline ends. The CDR3 coding sequence is TGTGCCAGCACCCCAGAGGCAGGGTGGACGGGCTACACCTTC. Protein sequence: CASTPEAGWTGYTF.

This clone has ten or more counts. A much larger clone lies one base from this, so it may be a read error. The chain is built from TRBV18 and TRBJ1-4, with D possibly matching TRBD1 (5 bases). Trimming took 3 bases from V and 8 from J, leaving 16 bases between them. The length of the CDR3 is 15 residues. Germline assignment: CDR1 KGHSH and CDR2 LQKENI. Here the CDR3 reads CASSPMGLKEEKLFF. The CDR3 DNA reads TGTGCCAGCTCACCTATGGGACTCAAGGAGGAAAAACTGTTTTTT.

Many counts were recorded for this clone. V usage is TRBV10-2 and J usage is TRBJ2-6; 9 bases are shared with TRBD1. Germline V gene data show CDR1 as WSHSY and CDR2 as SAAADI. Trimming at V came to 1 base and at J to 3 bases, leaving 7 bases not matched to a gene. The CDR3 is made up of 18 amino acids. CDR3 nucleotide sequence: TGCGCCAGCAGTGAGTGGAACAGGGGGCAGGATGGGGCCAACGTCCTGACTTTC. It encodes CASSEWNRGQDGANVLTF.

This clone was picked up many times. V is TRBV5-1 and J is TRBJ2-7; D may be TRBD1 (6 bases). The germline CDR1 and CDR2 sequences are SGHRS and YFSETQ. V was trimmed by 2 bases and J by 3 bases, leaving 9 bases between them. The CDR3 sequence is 13 residues long. The CDR3 nucleotides read TGCGCCAGCAGCTTCGACAGGTACTACGAGCAGTACTTC. Translating it yields CASSFDRYYEQYF.

The table lists this clone with a few counts. At one of its ends the junction is not consistent with the germline gene, which may arise from a read error. The chain couples TRBV12-3 or TRBV12-4 to TRBJ2-7; weak D call: TRBD2 (5 bases). CDR3 length: 13 residues. This CDR3 is CSSSPGLSYEQYF. The CDR3 DNA reads TGTTCCAGCAGTCCAGGACTTTCCTACGAGCAGTACTTC.

This clone was counted at least ten times. This chain joins TRBV11-2 and TRBJ1-5; no clear D. V was pared by 0 bases and J by 3 bases, with 12 bases between. The germline gives CDR1 SGHAT, CDR2 FQNNGV. The CDR3 is 16 amino acids. This chain's CDR3 is CASSLDGVSTNQPQHF. The CDR3 nucleotides read TGTGCCAGCAGCTTAGATGGGGTGTCTACCAATCAGCCCCAGCATTTT. The full variable domain, its missing parts supplied by reference TRBV11-2 and TRBJ1-5, is EAGVAQSPRYKIIEKRQSVAFWCNPISGHATLYWYQQILGQGPKLLIQFQNNGVVDDSQLPKDRFSAERLKGVDSTLKIQPAKLEDSAVYLCASSLDGVSTNQPQHFGDGTRLSIL.

This clone was seen many times. Here the CDR3 reads CASSTRFSYNEQFF. CDR3 coding DNA: TGTGCCAGCAGCACCCGATTCTCCTACAATGAGCAGTTCTTC. V is TRBV7-2 and J is TRBJ2-1; D not certain. CDR1 SGHTA and CDR2 FQGNSA come from the germline V gene. CDR3 size: 14 residues. Trimming took 5 bases from V and 0 from J, leaving 8 bases between them.

This clone was seen at least ten times. CDR3 sequence (DNA): TGTGCCAGCAGCGCAACGGGACAGGGCCTGGGGGAGCAGTACTTC. This encodes CASSATGQGLGEQYF. V usage is TRBV9 and J usage is TRBJ2-7; 9 nucleotides match TRBD1. Trimming removed 3 bases from V and 7 bases from J; junction bases left unmatched: 11. CDR3 length equals 15 residues. Germline assignment: CDR1 SGDLS and CDR2 YYNGEE.

This clone is termed medium-sized. This chain links TRBV5-1 with TRBJ2-7; perhaps TRBD2 as D (5 bases). The V end was cut by 0 bases, the J end by 7 bases, with 8 bases between. Looked up from germline, CDR1 is SGHRS and CDR2 is YFSETQ. This CDR3 contains 12 residues. The chain's CDR3 is CASSLDRGEQYF. The CDR3 region has the DNA TGCGCCAGCAGCTTGGACCGCGGGGAGCAGTACTTC. The variable domain in full, completed from reference TRBV5-1 and TRBJ2-7, reads KAGVTQTPRYLIKTRGQQVTLSCSPISGHRSVSWYQQTPGQGLQFLFEYFSETQRNKGNFPGRFSGRQFSNSRSEMNVSTLELGDSALYLCASSLDRGEQYFGPGTRLTVT.

The rearrangement links TRBV11-2 to TRBJ1-5; D is unresolved. The CDR3 has 15 amino acids. The germline gives CDR1 SGHAT, CDR2 FQNNGV. Trimming pared 2 bases from V and 3 bases from J, leaving 11 bases between. The CDR3 region has the DNA TGTGCCAGCAGCTTATCAAGGAATAACAATCAGCCCCAGCATTTT. Its translation: CASSLSRNNNQPQHF.

This clone appeared many times. The rearrangement uses TRBV18 and TRBJ2-2, with TRBD1 matching 9 bases. J gave up 7 bases and V 1 base, and 4 bases lay outside the gene matches. From germline, CDR1 is KGHSH and CDR2 LQKENI. The CDR3 has 15 residues. CDR3 sequence: CASSPRDRVNGELFF. The CDR3 region has the DNA TGTGCCAGCTCACCACGGGACAGGGTTAACGGGGAGCTGTTTTTT.

This clone was picked up many times. The CDR3 DNA is TGTGCCTGGAGTGGCCTCCAGAATTCACCCCTCCACTTT. Encoded protein: CAWSGLQNSPLHF. The chain is built from TRBV30 and TRBJ1-6; no firm D call. CDR3 length: 13 amino acids. CDR1 GTSNPN and CDR2 SVGIG come from the germline V gene (reference sequence). Trimming took 1 base from V and 7 from J, leaving 8 bases between them. The whole variable domain, remainder taken from reference TRBV30 and TRBJ1-6, is SQTIHQWPATLVQPVGSPLSLECTVEGTSNPNLYWYRQAAGRGLQLLFYSVGIGQISSEVPQNLSASRPQDRQFILSSKKLLLSDSGFYLCAWSGLQNSPLHFGNGTRLTVT.

This clone came up many times. Possible read error: a much larger clone is one base away. V and J are TRBV12-5 and TRBJ2-7; D remains unclear. V lost 6 bases to trimming and J lost 0 bases, with 3 bases between them. The CDR3 is made up of 11 amino acids. Germline CDR1 LGHNT, CDR2 FRNRAP. The CDR3 is CASGSSYEQYF. The CDR3 DNA is TGTGCTAGTGGGTCCTCCTACGAGCAGTACTTC.

In regard to this clone: With a much larger clone just one base away, this may be a read error. The chain uses TRBV5-8 and TRBJ1-1; no definite D call. The CDR3 extends over 15 amino acids. CDR1 and CDR2 (germline): SGHTS, YDEGEE. V was trimmed by 1 base and J by 4 bases, leaving 14 bases between them. CDR3 in DNA: TGTGCCAGCAGCTTGATTTTGGGTCGTGGCACTGAAGCTTTCTTT. Protein: CASSLILGRGTEAFF.

This clone was seen many times. V gene TRBV28 combines with J gene TRBJ2-3; the D gene is possibly TRBD1 (6 bases). The CDR3 is made up of 11 amino acids. CDR1 is MDHEN and CDR2 is SYDVKM in the germline V gene. V was pared by 8 bases and J by 7 bases, with 10 bases between. CDR3 coding DNA: TGTGCCAGCGGGGGCTCTAATACGCAGTATTTT. It specifies CASGGSNTQYF.

Comments on this clone: Germline and junction disagree at one end, which may indicate a read error. The chain is built from TRBV4-1 and TRBJ2-1; no clear D. There are 13 residues in the CDR3. The V gene's germline CDR1 is MGHRA and CDR2 YSYEKL. For the CDR3, the DNA is TGCCCCAGCCGCCAAGGTTCCCAGCGCGAGCAGTTCTTC. Protein sequence: CPSRQGSQREQFF.

Many counts were recorded for this clone. This chain joins TRBV20-1 and TRBJ1-4; possible D gene TRBD1, 6 bases. CDR1 DFQATT and CDR2 SNEGSKA come from the germline V gene (reference sequence). The CDR3 totals 15 residues. V lost 0 bases and J 5 bases, leaving 13 bases between the germline ends. The CDR3: CSARDSTGLNEKLFF. CDR3 sequence (DNA): TGCAGTGCTAGAGACTCTACAGGGTTGAATGAAAAACTGTTTTTT.

About this clone itself: The CDR3 ends on some other residue instead of the conserved phenylalanine or tryptophan, so this is likely a read error. The chain recombines TRBV5-1 with TRBJ2-1, with no clear D. V lost 5 bases, J lost 6 bases, and 12 bases lay in between. The CDR3 loop spans 13 amino acids. The germline gives CDR1 SGHRS, CDR2 YFSETQ. The CDR3 sequence is CASRNDALNEQFL. The CDR3 bases are TGCGCCAGCAGAAACGACGCGCTCAATGAGCAGTTCCTC.

V and J are TRBV11-2 and TRBJ2-7; tentative D call: TRBD1 (5 bases). This CDR3 has 12 residues. V was shortened by 5 bases and J by 6 bases, with 11 bases between the two germline ends. Per germline, CDR1 SGHAT and CDR2 FQNNGV. DNA of the CDR3: TGTGCCAGCAGCCTGGACACCGCCGAGCAGTACTTC. This encodes CASSLDTAEQYF.

This clone was seen ten or more times. The chain recombines TRBV25-1 with TRBJ1-1, with D possibly matching TRBD1 (6 bases). Trimming cost V 9 bases and J 4 bases, with 27 bases left between them. The CDR3 spans 17 residues. The V gene's germline CDR1 is MGHDK and CDR2 SYGVNS. CDR3 loop: CASRPYRDTVYGTEAFF. CDR3 DNA: TGTGCCAGTCGACCTTACCGGGACACGGTCTATGGCACTGAAGCTTTCTTT.

A note on this clone: This clone may be a read error of a much larger clone one base away. The rearrangement joins TRBV5-6 to TRBJ2-1; the D is unclear. Germline CDR1 reads SGHDT; CDR2 reads YYEEEE. The V gene lost 4 bases and the J gene lost 0 bases, with 14 bases spanning the gap. CDR3 length: 16 residues. The CDR3 protein is CASSHPERSSYNEQFF. CDR3 bases: TGTGCCAGCAGCCATCCTGAGAGGAGCTCCTACAATGAGCAGTTCTTC.